The 17 T cell receptor beta chains below all came from one sample that was sequenced in a study of Ad26.COV2.S vaccination and SARS-CoV-2 variants (dated by TCRdb to the early 2020s). The receptor library was made with the immunoSEQ multiplex PCR assay. Entries here come from immuneACCESS through TCRdb and include only in-frame sequences with V and J called. Some clones fail to appear in such tables; in the studies checked, an unresolved V gene covers under half of the shortfall, and the cause of the remainder is unknown. Here the sample has approximately 240,000 clones; roughly 90% occur a single time. The top ten hold over 8.5% of the sample. The treatment or condition label for this specimen denotes: 15 to 20 received Ad26.COV2.S at low or high dose, single or two shots; five or six received placebo; per-sample allocation not given. Repertoires of vaccine and placebo recipients were sequenced from samples collected on day 63 after the first injection.

This specimen consisted of peripheral blood, obtained in a trial of Ad26.COV2.S vaccine versus placebo. The receptors derive from a person between 18 and 65 years old who received the Ad26.COV2.S COVID-19 vaccine or a placebo.

The gene calls are TRBV18 and TRBJ1-5; weak D call: TRBD1 (6 bases). Germline V gene sequence: CDR1 KGHSH, CDR2 LQKENI. V lost 6 bases to trimming and J lost 3 bases, with 12 bases between them. CDR3 length equals 14 residues. The chain's CDR3 is CASSLRGANQPQHF. The CDR3 DNA is TGTGCCAGCTCCCTGAGGGGGGCCAATCAGCCCCAGCATTTT.

The V call is TRBV7-2, the J call TRBJ2-1, with unresolved D. The CDR3 sequence is 11 residues long. Germline loops: CDR1 SGHTA, CDR2 FQGNSA. Trimming stripped 7 bases from V and 6 bases from J, with 7 bases between. CDR3 coding DNA: TGTGCCAGCACCTCCCTCAATGAGCAGTTCTTC. Its protein is CASTSLNEQFF.

The chain employs TRBV3-1 (or the pseudogene TRBV3-2) and TRBJ1-1; D remains ambiguous. The CDR3 is 13 residues long. Germline CDR1 LGHDT, CDR2 YNNKEL (reference sequence). V was trimmed by 1 base and J by 7 bases, leaving 10 bases between them. The CDR3 sequence is CASSQVSGNEAFF. CDR3 coding DNA: TGTGCCAGCAGCCAAGTTTCAGGTAATGAAGCTTTCTTT.

The gene calls are TRBV5-6 and TRBJ1-2, with D tentatively TRBD1 (6 bases). The germline gives CDR1 SGHDT, CDR2 YYEEEE. The CDR3 extends over 13 amino acids. Trimming took off 2 bases at V and 6 bases at J, with 11 bases between the two ends. CDR3 DNA sequence: TGTGCCAGCAGCTTCACGGGGGCGGATGGCTACACCTTC. It yields the protein CASSFTGADGYTF.

This sequence joins TRBV19 and TRBJ1-3; D is uncertain. CDR1 and CDR2 from the germline V gene are LNHDA and SQIVND (reference sequence). Trimming shortened V by 6 bases and J by 0 bases, and 9 bases separated the two germline ends. This CDR3 is built from 14 residues. In DNA, the CDR3 is TGTGCCAGTAGCACCGGCCTCTCTGGAAACACCATATATTTT. Amino acid sequence: CASSTGLSGNTIYF.

This chain connects TRBV5-1 to TRBJ2-2, with D possibly TRBD1 on 5 matching bases. The germline V gene has CDR1 SGHRS and CDR2 YFSETQ. Trimming stripped 1 base from V and 3 bases from J, with 13 bases between. This CDR3 has 16 residues. The CDR3 region has the DNA TGCGCCAGCAGCTTGACGGCAGGGTATGACACCGGGGAGCTGTTTTTT. Translation: CASSLTAGYDTGELFF.

The chain joins TRBV11-1 to TRBJ2-7; D call uncertain. The germline V and J ends were trimmed by 1 base and 4 bases, with 5 bases remaining between them. This CDR3 is 12 amino acids long. Germline V gene data show CDR1 as SGHAT and CDR2 as FQDESV (reference sequence). Here the CDR3 DNA reads TGTGCCAGCAGCTTAGTAGGGTACGAGCAGTACTTC. Translation: CASSLVGYEQYF.

The chain couples TRBV6-5 to TRBJ2-1; the D gene is possibly TRBD2 (5 bases). Trimming stripped 0 bases from V and 6 bases from J, with 6 bases between. The CDR3 runs to 13 residues. Germline CDR1 MNHEY, CDR2 SVGAGI. CDR3 amino acids: CASSYSRVNEQFF. The CDR3 DNA follows: TGTGCCAGCAGTTACTCGCGGGTCAATGAGCAGTTCTTC.

V is TRBV7-9 and J is TRBJ1-2; a possible D gene is TRBD1 (5 bases). Trimming took 1 base from V and 0 from J, leaving 15 bases between them. CDR3 length equals 17 residues. Per the germline V gene, CDR1 is SEHNR and CDR2 is FQNEAQ (reference sequence). The CDR3 spells CASSLVWGSYSNYGYTF. As DNA, the CDR3 is TGTGCCAGCAGCTTAGTTTGGGGGAGTTATTCTAACTATGGCTACACCTTC.

The chain carries TRBV6-2 or TRBV6-3 and TRBJ2-5; the D is unclear. Trimming left V 6 bases short and J 8 bases short, with 10 bases between. In germline, CDR1 is MNHEY, CDR2 SVGEGT. The CDR3 length is 11 residues. The DNA for the CDR3 is TGTGCCAGCAGCCCGACTGGAACCCAGTACTTC. This gives the protein CASSPTGTQYF.

The chain employs TRBV15 and TRBJ1-4; 7 bases map to TRBD1. V dropped 0 bases and J dropped 5; count of bases not matched to a gene: 6. The CDR3 length is 16 residues. Germline V gene sequence: CDR1 LNHNV, CDR2 YYDKDF (reference sequence). In DNA, the CDR3 is TGTGCCACCAGCAGAGATACAGGGGCCATCAATGAAAAACTGTTTTTT. Translated: CATSRDTGAINEKLFF. Complete variable domain (other parts from reference TRBV15 and TRBJ1-4): DAMVIQNPRYQVTQFGKPVTLSCSQTLNHNVMYWYQQKSSQAPKLLFHYYDKDFNNEADTPDNFQSRRPNTSFCFLDIRSPGLGDTAMYLCATSRDTGAINEKLFFGSGTQLSVL.

The V and J genes are TRBV19 and TRBJ2-7, with D unresolved. The CDR3 has 13 amino acids. Trimming removed 5 bases from V and 2 bases from J, with 10 bases in between. Germline values: CDR1 LNHDA, CDR2 SQIVND (reference sequence). CDR3 coding DNA: TGTGCCAGTAGTGCCACCCCAGCCTACGAGCAGTACTTC. It translates to CASSATPAYEQYF.

This clone was seen only once. V usage is TRBV7-9 and J usage is TRBJ2-2; 12 bases are a match to TRBD2. In germline, CDR1 is SEHNR, CDR2 FQNEAQ (reference sequence). The V segment lost 5 bases and the J segment 5 bases; nucleotides outside the gene matches: 9. The CDR3 is 17 amino acids. The CDR3 here is CASSRPTSGGTTGELFF. CDR3 nucleotides: TGTGCCAGCAGCCGACCTACTAGCGGGGGGACAACCGGGGAGCTGTTTTTT. Using reference TRBV7-9 and TRBJ2-2 for the parts outside the CDR3, the full variable domain is DTGVSQNPRHKITKRGQNVTFRCDPISEHNRLYWYRQTLGQGPEFLTYFQNEAQLEKSRLLSDRFSAERPKGSFSTLEIQRTEQGDSAMYLCASSRPTSGGTTGELFFGEGSRLTVL.

The chain employs TRBV14 and TRBJ2-5, with TRBD1 matching 10 bases. V gave up 4 bases and J gave up 4 bases; unmatched junction bases: 12. CDR1 and CDR2 from the germline V gene are SGHDN and FVKESK. The CDR3 runs 17 residues. The CDR3 here is CASSRPGTGAASETQYF. The CDR3 bases are TGTGCCAGCAGCCGCCCCGGGACAGGGGCGGCATCAGAGACCCAGTACTTC.

In DNA, the CDR3 is TGCGCCAGCAGCACGGGACAGGGAACAGATACGCAGTATTTT. It codes for CASSTGQGTDTQYF. This rearrangement joins TRBV5-1 to TRBJ2-3; 9 bases match TRBD1. V shed 4 bases, J shed 3 bases, and the junction held 3 bases outside the gene matches. The CDR3 contains 14 residues. The germline CDR1 and CDR2 sequences are SGHRS and YFSETQ.

The rearrangement links TRBV5-6 to TRBJ2-3; 9 bases agree with TRBD2. The germline V gene has CDR1 SGHDT and CDR2 YYEEEE. J was trimmed by 5 bases and V by 2 bases; bases with no gene match: 12. The CDR3 is made up of 17 amino acids. The CDR3 is CASSLSGWASGIDTQYF. The CDR3 DNA follows: TGTGCCAGCAGCTTAAGTGGATGGGCTAGCGGGATAGATACGCAGTATTTT.

The chain links TRBV7-8 to TRBJ1-1; D gene uncertain. V lost 3 bases and J lost 1, with 12 bases in between. CDR3 length: 15 amino acids. Germline loops: CDR1 SGHVS, CDR2 FQNEAQ. Written as DNA, the CDR3 is TGTGCCAGCAGCTTGGAGGGAGTTTCGAACACTGAAGCTTTCTTT. Translating it yields CASSLEGVSNTEAFF.